The 9 T cell receptor beta chains in this list originate from one sample, sequenced in a study of neurological immune-mediated disorders. TCRdb passed the 5' RACE reads through MiXCR, listing each CDR3 protein once. Of roughly 10,000 distinct CDR3 sequences listed, 22% are singletons. The sequenced sample consisted of CD8+ T cells from blood. Receptors originate from a woman aged 40 to 49 with multiple sclerosis.

Only a few counts were recorded for this clonotype. The V call is TRBV20-1, the J call TRBJ2-3; 7 nucleotides line up with TRBD2. Germline V gene data show CDR1 as DFQATT and CDR2 as SNEGSKA (reference sequence). Trimming at V came to 3 bases and at J to 0 bases, leaving 9 bases not matched to a gene. The CDR3 sequence is 16 residues long. The CDR3 loop is CSASWVGGTSTDTQYF. As DNA, the CDR3 is TGCAGTGCTAGTTGGGTGGGGGGGACGAGCACAGATACGCAGTATTTT.

This clonotype is judged medium-sized. This rearrangement joins TRBV20-1 to TRBJ2-1, with D perhaps matching TRBD2 (6 bases). Germline values: CDR1 DFQATT, CDR2 SNEGSKA (reference sequence). The CDR3 runs to 13 residues. The V gene lost 1 base and the J gene lost 4 bases, with 8 bases spanning the gap. DNA for the CDR3: TGCAGTGCTAGAGGACTAGAATACAATGAGCAGTTCTTC. It encodes CSARGLEYNEQFF.

This clonotype is medium-sized. V and J are TRBV5-1 and TRBJ2-1; D remains ambiguous. The germline V gene has CDR1 SGHRS and CDR2 YFSETQ. Trimming shortened V by 0 bases and J by 10 bases, and 8 bases separated the two germline ends. The CDR3 length is 12 residues. CDR3 DNA sequence: TGCGCCAGCAGCTTGGACCGTAGGGAGCAGTTCTTC. Translating gives CASSLDRREQFF.

This clonotype is termed medium-sized. This chain uses TRBV29-1 with TRBJ1-1; D is ambiguous. Germline CDR1 SQVTM, CDR2 ANQGSEA. The CDR3 is made up of 11 amino acids. Trimming shortened V by 7 bases and J by 0 bases, and 6 bases separated the two germline ends. The CDR3 loop reads CSGRVNTEAFF. The CDR3 bases are TGCAGCGGAAGGGTGAACACTGAAGCTTTCTTT.

The rearrangement uses TRBV12-3 or TRBV12-4 and TRBJ2-5, with D perhaps TRBD1 (5 bases). V was shortened by 3 bases and J by 1 base, with 15 bases between the two germline ends. CDR3 length equals 16 residues. The CDR3 sequence: CASSFPQGGSQETQYF. CDR3 sequence (DNA): TGTGCCAGCAGTTTCCCCCAGGGCGGCTCCCAAGAGACCCAGTACTTC.

By frequency in the sample, this clonotype is medium-sized. The CDR3 reads CASSQEPVYNEQFF. The CDR3 DNA reads as TGCGCCAGCAGCCAAGAGCCTGTTTACAATGAGCAGTTCTTC. The genes are TRBV4-1 and TRBJ2-1; D uncertain. Germline V gene lookup returns CDR1 MGHRA and CDR2 YSYEKL. CDR3 length equals 14 residues. Trimming took 0 bases from V and 4 from J, leaving 7 bases between them.

The CDR3 loop reads CASRDGGTSNQPQHF. The CDR3 nucleotides are TGTGCCAGCAGGGACGGGGGGACCAGCAATCAGCCCCAGCATTTT. The rearrangement joins TRBV6-2 or TRBV6-3 to TRBJ1-5; D may be TRBD1 (5 bases). The CDR3 length is 15 residues. Trimming took off 6 bases at V and 1 base at J, with 13 bases between the two ends. Looked up from germline, CDR1 is MNHEY and CDR2 is SVGEGT.

In its sample, this clonotype ranks as medium-sized (0.01 to 0.1%). This chain joins TRBV9 and TRBJ2-5; 14 nucleotides align to TRBD2. V was clipped by 4 bases and J by 5 bases; unmatched bases: 13. The length of the CDR3 is 18 residues. CDR1 and CDR2 (germline): SGDLS, YYNGEE. CDR3 residues: CASSPPTSGGAESETQYF. In DNA, the CDR3 is TGTGCCAGCAGCCCCCCGACTAGCGGGGGGGCGGAATCGGAGACCCAGTACTTC. The variable domain in full, with the rest retrieved from reference TRBV9 and TRBJ2-5, is DSGVTQTPKHLITATGQRVTLRCSPRSGDLSVYWYQQSLDQGLQFLIQYYNGEERAKGNILERFSAQQFPDLHSELNLSSLELGDSALYFCASSPPTSGGAESETQYFGPGTRLLVL.

This clonotype was recorded many times. The chain combines TRBV27 with TRBJ1-5; 8 nucleotides align to TRBD1. The J segment lost 1 base and the V segment lost 6 bases, leaving 2 bases of the junction unmatched. CDR1 and CDR2 from the germline V gene are MNHEY and SMNVEV (reference sequence). The CDR3 has 14 amino acids. CDR3 amino acids: CASRTGVSNQPQHF. The CDR3 region has the DNA TGTGCCAGCAGGACAGGGGTCAGCAATCAGCCCCAGCATTTT.